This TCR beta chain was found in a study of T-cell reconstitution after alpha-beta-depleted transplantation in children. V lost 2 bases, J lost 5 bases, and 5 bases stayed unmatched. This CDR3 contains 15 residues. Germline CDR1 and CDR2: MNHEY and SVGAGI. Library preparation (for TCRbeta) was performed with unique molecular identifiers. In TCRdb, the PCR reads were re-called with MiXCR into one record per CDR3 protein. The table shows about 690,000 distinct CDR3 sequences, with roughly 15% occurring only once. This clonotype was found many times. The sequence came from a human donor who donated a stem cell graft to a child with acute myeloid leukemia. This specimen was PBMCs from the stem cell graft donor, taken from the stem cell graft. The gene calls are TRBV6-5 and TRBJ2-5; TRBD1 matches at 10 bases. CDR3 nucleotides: TGTGCCAGCAGTTACCGGACAGGGGGAACGGAGACCCAGTACTTC. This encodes CASSYRTGGTETQYF.